These T cell receptor beta chains were read from a single sample in a study of blood T cell repertoires in COVID-19. TCRdb's copy holds only in-frame clones and misses some; the assay was immunoSEQ multiplex PCR. The table lists around 93,000 clones, about 80% of them singletons. Material: peripheral blood. These receptors originate from an elderly man with acute or convalescent COVID-19. The CDR3 runs from the conserved cysteine through the conserved F or W. The D gene is left open where the match is weak. The size field is filled for only some rows; it gives once, few, many or a size class.

d_gene,v_gene,j_gene,abundance,CDR3nt,CDR3aa
.,TRBV11-3,TRBJ2-6,.,TGTGCCAGCAGCTCCTTGGGGACAGGGGCCAACGTCCTGACTTTC,CASSSLGTGANVLTF
TRBD1,TRBV9,TRBJ2-3,.,TGTGCCAGCAGCGTCAACCCCCCACAGGGGGCCAGCACAGATACGCAGTATTTT,CASSVNPPQGASTDTQYF
.,TRBV19,TRBJ2-1,few,TGTGCCAGTAGTATAAACTCTTACAATGAGCAGTTCTTC,CASSINSYNEQFF
TRBD2,TRBV7-6,TRBJ2-6,.,TGTGCCAGCAGCTTAGTTGCTAGCGGGAGTGGTGTCTCTGGGGCCAACGTCCTGACTTTC,CASSLVASGSGVSGANVLTF
.,TRBV27,TRBJ1-5,few,TGTGCCAGCAGTTCGTACGGGAGCAATCAGCCCCAGCATTTT,CASSSYGSNQPQHF
.,TRBV6-5,TRBJ2-1,once,TGTGCCAGCAGTCTCGACTACGACAATGAGCAGTTCTTC,CASSLDYDNEQFF
.,TRBV14,TRBJ1-2,.,TGTGCCAGCAGCCAAGTAAGGCAGGGGTATGGCTACACCTTC,CASSQVRQGYGYTF
.,TRBV28,TRBJ2-7,.,TGTGCCAGCAGCCTCTCAGGGGTGGGGCAAGCCTACGAGCAGTACTTC,CASSLSGVGQAYEQYF
.,TRBV7-2,TRBJ2-7,.,TGTGCCAGCAGCTTCGAGCCCGCGACCTACGAGCAGTACTTC,CASSFEPATYEQYF
.,TRBV5-1,TRBJ1-6,.,TGCGCCAGCAGCTTGGCCCTTAGTGATAATTCACCCCTCCACTTT,CASSLALSDNSPLHF
.,TRBV10-1,TRBJ2-2,.,TGCGCCAGCAGTGAGTCGAGAACAGCCGGGGAGCTGTTTTTT,CASSESRTAGELFF
.,TRBV19,TRBJ1-5,.,TGTGCCAGTAGTTGGGGGGGGGATAGAAGCAATCAGCCCCAGCATTTT,CASSWGGDRSNQPQHF
TRBD1,TRBV19,TRBJ1-1,few,TGTGCCAGTAGCCCTCATCAGGGGGCGTCCACTGAAGCTTTCTTT,CASSPHQGASTEAFF
.,TRBV7-9,TRBJ1-3,.,TGTGCCAGCACGACGAGCGGGTTATCGTCTGGAAACACCATATATTTT,CASTTSGLSSGNTIYF
TRBD2,TRBV15,TRBJ2-7,.,TGTGCCACCAGCGTGGGGGGGACCTACGAGCAGTACTTC,CATSVGGTYEQYF
.,TRBV19,TRBJ2-2,.,TGTGCCAGTAGTATAGGGGCGGGGAACACCGGGGAGCTGTTTTTT,CASSIGAGNTGELFF
TRBD2,TRBV7-2,TRBJ2-1,.,TGTGCCAGCAGCTTAGATTTAGCGGGAGTTCCGTTCTTC,CASSLDLAGVPFF
.,TRBV5-1,TRBJ1-1,few,TGCGCCAGCAGCCGACAGTCGAACACTGAAGCTTTCTTT,CASSRQSNTEAFF
TRBD1,TRBV15,TRBJ1-4,.,TGTGCCACCAGCAGAGCTGGGACAGGGGGTGAAAAACTGTTTTTT,CATSRAGTGGEKLFF
TRBD2,TRBV6-2/TRBV6-3,TRBJ2-5,.,TGTGCCAGCAGCTCCGGGACTAGCGGAGCTCAAGAGACCCAGTACTTC,CASSSGTSGAQETQYF
.,TRBV5-1,TRBJ2-1,.,TGCGCCAGCAGCTTTATCCTTTTAGATGAGCAGTTCTTC,CASSFILLDEQFF
.,TRBV18,TRBJ2-3,.,TGTGCCAGCTCTCCGCGCCCGACCACCGAGACACCAGGTTCCGATACGCAGTATTTT,CASSPRPTTETPGSDTQYF
TRBD1,TRBV5-1,TRBJ1-1,once,TGCGCCAGCAGCTTGGCCGACAGGGGGAACACTGAAGCTTTCTTT,CASSLADRGNTEAFF
.,TRBV9,TRBJ1-1,.,TGTGCCAGCAGCGCCCGACGGGGAACTGAAGCTTTCTTT,CASSARRGTEAFF
TRBD1,TRBV7-2,TRBJ2-2,.,TGTGCCAGCAGCTTAAGTGGGACAGGGATTAAATCCGGGGAGCTGTTTTTT,CASSLSGTGIKSGELFF
TRBD2,TRBV11-3,TRBJ2-3,.,TGTGCCAGCAGCTTCAGACTAGCGGGGGACCGTCCCCCAGATACGCAGTATTTT,CASSFRLAGDRPPDTQYF
.,TRBV19,TRBJ1-5,once,TGTGCCAGTAGTATAGGAACAGAACGCAATCAGCCCCAGCATTTT,CASSIGTERNQPQHF
.,TRBV18,TRBJ2-7,.,TGTGCCAGCTCACCAATGTCAGGGGTTGAGCAGTACTTC,CASSPMSGVEQYF
.,TRBV30,TRBJ1-6,.,TGTGCCGCTCCTCCGGGACTCTCGGCCTCCTATAATTCACCCCTCCACTTT,CAAPPGLSASYNSPLHF
TRBD1,TRBV11-2,TRBJ2-5,.,TGTGCCAGCAGCCCCTCAGGGGGCAGGCAGACCCAGTACTTC,CASSPSGGRQTQYF
.,TRBV30,TRBJ1-5,.,TGTGCCTGGAGTTCAGGGGCCAATCAGCCCCAGCATTTT,CAWSSGANQPQHF
.,TRBV3-1/TRBV3-2,TRBJ2-1,.,TGTGCCAGCAGTAGGTTTAGTGGGAGTTCCTACAATGAGCAGTTCTTC,CASSRFSGSSYNEQFF
TRBD2,TRBV5-5,TRBJ2-5,.,TGTGCCAGCAGCTTGAAGACAGCGGGGGACCAAGAGACCCAGTACTTC,CASSLKTAGDQETQYF
.,TRBV3-1/TRBV3-2,TRBJ1-1,.,TGTGCCAGCAGCCAAGAAGGGGGAGTTTACACTGAAGCTTTCTTT,CASSQEGGVYTEAFF
.,TRBV28,TRBJ1-6,.,TGTGCCAGCGGGAACAGGGACAATTCACCCCTCCACTTT,CASGNRDNSPLHF
TRBD1,TRBV6-2/TRBV6-3,TRBJ2-1,once,TGTGCCAGCAGTTACACGGGACAGGGTTACAATGAGCAGTTCTTC,CASSYTGQGYNEQFF
.,TRBV5-8,TRBJ2-6,.,TGTGCCAGCAGCTTGGCGCAACAGGGATGGAACGTCCTGACTTTC,CASSLAQQGWNVLTF
.,TRBV28,TRBJ1-4,few,TGTGCCAGCAGTTCCCGAGAAGCAGGGCGGCGTGAAAAACTGTTTTTT,CASSSREAGRREKLFF
.,TRBV30,TRBJ1-2,.,TGTGCCTGGAGTGGCCAGATCAGCTATGGCTACACCTTC,CAWSGQISYGYTF
TRBD1,TRBV5-4,TRBJ1-4,.,TGTGCCAGCAGCATAGCCGGGACAGTTAATGAAAAACTGTTTTTT,CASSIAGTVNEKLFF
TRBD2,TRBV5-1,TRBJ2-3,.,TGCGCCAGCAGCTTCCCAGCGGGAGTTCAAGATACGCAGTATTTT,CASSFPAGVQDTQYF
TRBD2,TRBV5-1,TRBJ2-2,.,TGCGCCAGCAGCTTGGCTCTAGCGGGGAACACCGGGGAGCTGTTTTTT,CASSLALAGNTGELFF